This TCR beta chain was sequenced for a study of cytomegalovirus exposure and HLA in healthy donors (dated by TCRdb to the late 2010s). Context from the whole study: According to a later analysis, one platform produced both the roughly 130 validation repertoires and the roughly 650 repertoires of the first cohort. A separate validation cohort of over 95 different subjects was used in addition to the roughly 620-subject first cohort. High-throughput TCR immunosequencing, statistical association of individual TCRs with disease status, and machine learning were combined to predict cytomegalovirus infection status. The study aimed to test whether signatures of past pathogen exposure could be identified by cataloging public T cell receptors. General findings and caveats noted by the study authors: According to the authors, the approach could potentially be generalized to other disease states and immunological phenotypes. The classifier was reported to diagnose cytomegalovirus status with high specificity and sensitivity in both the original cohort and the validation cohort. A later analysis lacked HLA typing for the validation cohort, so it scored co-occurrence in that cohort across all 110 or so repertoires. Three of the identified cytomegalovirus-associated TCR beta chains were confirmed in vitro to be specific for cytomegalovirus antigens. While some public TCRs were present in many individuals, most TCR sequences turned up only very rarely across donors. Subsequent analysis determined that TCRs grouped into clusters in the first cohort also showed a tendency toward co-occurrence across the 130 or so validation repertoires, and approximately 94% of cluster scores exceeded 0. In the study, 150 to 200 TCR beta chains were listed as associated with cytomegalovirus.

The protocol used for the library was the immunoSEQ multiplex PCR assay. The paper's data handling went like this. A statistical classification framework was built to diagnose cytomegalovirus status from the catalog of TCR beta chain sequences. Entries here come from immuneACCESS through TCRdb and include only in-frame sequences with V and J called. Some clones fail to appear in such tables; in the studies checked, an unresolved V gene covers under half of the shortfall, and the cause of the remainder is unknown. The V and J calls and clone size are taken from that table; D and trimming were inferred from the DNA. This sample has approximately 300,000 clones in its table, and around 86% of those were observed once. Clones ranked in the top ten supply around 0.84% of the sample. A distance of 8 bases separates the germline ends of V and J, which lose 2 bases and 3 bases respectively. The CDR3 runs 13 amino acids, cysteine and phenylalanine included. The kept DNA is CDR3 alone, 39 bases in frame from the first base. For CDR1 and CDR2, the germline V gene (reference sequence) lists MNHEY and SMNVEV.

The donors belonged to the validation cohort of approximately 130 subjects, which was separate from the approximately 700-subject first cohort. Of note for this clone: It has no known antigen specificity. No qualities accompany the bases; no much larger clone lies one base away.

Sequencing was done on a sample of PBMCs. This TCR was sampled from a woman younger than 35 in good health and CMV-seronegative. The chain uses TRBV27 and TRBJ2-7; the D gene cannot be resolved reliably. The CDR3 protein: CASSLRNRYEQYF. In nucleotides, the sequence is TGTGCCAGCAGTTTACGTAATCGCTACGAGCAGTACTTC.